These T cell receptor beta chains were read from a single sample in a study of graft-versus-host responses after intestinal transplantation. Which antigens these TCRs recognize remains unknown. Generated by immunoSEQ multiplex PCR, the TCRdb table keeps only in-frame clones and is missing some. Of 80,000 to 100,000 clones listed, roughly 92% were seen once; the top ten hold about 0.072%. This specimen was unstimulated CD8+ T cells sorted from spleen or lymph node cells, taken before transplant. The receptors stem from a human donor who was the organ donor for an intestinal transplant. Each CDR3 is given with its conserved first and last residue. The D gene is left open where the match is weak.

TRBJ2-7 | TRBV14 | - | CASSQLPGPYEQYF
TRBJ2-7 | TRBV30 | - | CAWTSDSEQYF
TRBJ1-1 | TRBV28 | TRBD1 | CASRADRGRGDTEAFF
TRBJ2-2 | TRBV5-6 | - | CASSLPGPGTGELFF
TRBJ2-7 | TRBV30 | - | CAWSKWGGYEQYF
TRBJ1-5 | TRBV2 | TRBD1 | CASSDDVVQGNQPQHF
TRBJ2-3 | TRBV6-6 | TRBD2 | CASSYGGGATDTQYF
TRBJ1-1 | TRBV28 | - | CASSFGGDAFF
TRBJ1-2 | TRBV4-1 | TRBD1 | CASSHRRDREITYGYTF
TRBJ2-7 | TRBV7-9 | - | CASMGGIEQYF
TRBJ2-5 | TRBV6-1 | TRBD1 | CASSEVGTGYPQETQYF
TRBJ2-1 | TRBV28 | - | CASSLSGDNEQFF
TRBJ2-1 | TRBV5-6 | - | CASSPAWGGGNEQFF
TRBJ2-3 | TRBV7-6 | TRBD2 | CASSLGGEQITDTQYF
TRBJ1-2 | TRBV5-6 | - | CASSLLGVSGYTF
TRBJ1-1 | TRBV5-6 | - | CASSLTGSGNTEAFF
TRBJ2-7 | TRBV5-4 | - | CASSLIADPYEQYF
TRBJ1-2 | TRBV14 | TRBD1 | CASSQPDRGGYTF
TRBJ2-7 | TRBV7-2 | - | CASSLGAYESEQYF
TRBJ2-3 | TRBV7-2 | TRBD2 | CASSLGSASGRADTQYF
TRBJ2-2 | TRBV4-1 | - | CASSSQVVPGELFF
TRBJ1-2 | TRBV5-1 | - | CASSLHTSYYGYTF
TRBJ2-5 | TRBV4-1 | TRBD1 | CASSQDRTGKETQYF
TRBJ1-5 | TRBV7-7 | TRBD1 | CASSIQPTGVRQPQHF